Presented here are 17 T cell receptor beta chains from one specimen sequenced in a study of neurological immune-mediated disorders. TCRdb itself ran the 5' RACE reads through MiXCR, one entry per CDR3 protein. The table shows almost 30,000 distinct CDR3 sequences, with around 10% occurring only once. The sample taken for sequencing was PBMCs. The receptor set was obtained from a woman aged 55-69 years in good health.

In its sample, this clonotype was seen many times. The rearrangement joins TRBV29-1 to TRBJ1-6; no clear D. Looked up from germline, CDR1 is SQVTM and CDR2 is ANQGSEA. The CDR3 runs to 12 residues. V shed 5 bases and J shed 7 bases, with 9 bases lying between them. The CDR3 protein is CSVSDGNSPLHF. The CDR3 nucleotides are TGCAGCGTTTCGGACGGAAATTCACCCCTCCACTTT.

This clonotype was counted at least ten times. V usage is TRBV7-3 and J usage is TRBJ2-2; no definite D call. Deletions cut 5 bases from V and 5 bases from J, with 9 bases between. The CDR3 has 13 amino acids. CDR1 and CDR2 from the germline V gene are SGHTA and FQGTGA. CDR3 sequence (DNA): TGTGCCAGCAGCCCCGACTCGACCGGGGAGCTGTTTTTT. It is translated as CASSPDSTGELFF.

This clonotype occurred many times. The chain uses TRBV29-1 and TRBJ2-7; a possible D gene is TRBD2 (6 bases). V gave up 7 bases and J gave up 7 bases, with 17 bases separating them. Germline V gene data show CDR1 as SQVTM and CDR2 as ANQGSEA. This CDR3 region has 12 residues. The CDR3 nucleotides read TGCAGCGCCCTTATGTGGGCGGGGGAGCAGTACTTC. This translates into CSALMWAGEQYF.

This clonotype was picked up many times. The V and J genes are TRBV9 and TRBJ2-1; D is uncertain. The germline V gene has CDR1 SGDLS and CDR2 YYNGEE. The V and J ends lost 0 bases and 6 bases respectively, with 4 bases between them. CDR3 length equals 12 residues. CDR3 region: CASSVGPNEQFF. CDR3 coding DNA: TGTGCCAGCAGCGTAGGTCCCAATGAGCAGTTCTTC.

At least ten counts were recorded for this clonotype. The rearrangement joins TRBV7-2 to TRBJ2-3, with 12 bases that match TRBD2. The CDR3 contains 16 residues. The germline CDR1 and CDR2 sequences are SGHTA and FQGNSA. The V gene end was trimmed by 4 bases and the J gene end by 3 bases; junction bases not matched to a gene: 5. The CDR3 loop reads CASSSLAGGRTDTQYF. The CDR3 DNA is TGTGCCAGCAGCTCTCTAGCGGGGGGGCGAACAGATACGCAGTATTTT.

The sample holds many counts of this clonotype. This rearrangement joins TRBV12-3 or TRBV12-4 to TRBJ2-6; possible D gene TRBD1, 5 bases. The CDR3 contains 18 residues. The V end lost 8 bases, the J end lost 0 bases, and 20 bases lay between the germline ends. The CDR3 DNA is TGTGCCAGCTGGGGCCTACAAGCGAAGCACTCTGGGGCCAACGTCCTGACTTTC. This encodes CASWGLQAKHSGANVLTF.

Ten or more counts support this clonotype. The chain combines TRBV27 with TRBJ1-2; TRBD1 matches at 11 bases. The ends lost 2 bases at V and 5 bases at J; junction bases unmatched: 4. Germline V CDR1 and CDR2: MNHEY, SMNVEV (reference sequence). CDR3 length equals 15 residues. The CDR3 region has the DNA TGTGCCAGCAGTTTAGGGACAGGGGGAGGTTATGGCTACACCTTC. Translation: CASSLGTGGGYGYTF.

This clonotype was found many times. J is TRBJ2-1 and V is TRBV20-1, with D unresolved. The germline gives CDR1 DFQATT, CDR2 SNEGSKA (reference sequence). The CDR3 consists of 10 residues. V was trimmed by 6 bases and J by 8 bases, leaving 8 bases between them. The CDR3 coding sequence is TGCAGTGCCCGGACGCATGAGCAGTTCTTC. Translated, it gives CSARTHEQFF.

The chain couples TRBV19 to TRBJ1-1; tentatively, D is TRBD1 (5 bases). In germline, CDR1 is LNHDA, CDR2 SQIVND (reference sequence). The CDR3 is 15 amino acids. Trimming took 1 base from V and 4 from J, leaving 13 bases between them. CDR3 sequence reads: CASSIGPLGATEAFF. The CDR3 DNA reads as TGTGCCAGTAGTATAGGCCCTCTAGGGGCCACTGAAGCTTTCTTT.

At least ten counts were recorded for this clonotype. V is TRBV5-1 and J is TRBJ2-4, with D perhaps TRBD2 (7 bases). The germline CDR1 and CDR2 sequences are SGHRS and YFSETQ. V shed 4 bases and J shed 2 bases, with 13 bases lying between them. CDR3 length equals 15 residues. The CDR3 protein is CASSNGGGTKNIQYF. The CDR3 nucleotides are TGCGCCAGCAGCAATGGCGGGGGCACCAAAAACATTCAGTACTTC.

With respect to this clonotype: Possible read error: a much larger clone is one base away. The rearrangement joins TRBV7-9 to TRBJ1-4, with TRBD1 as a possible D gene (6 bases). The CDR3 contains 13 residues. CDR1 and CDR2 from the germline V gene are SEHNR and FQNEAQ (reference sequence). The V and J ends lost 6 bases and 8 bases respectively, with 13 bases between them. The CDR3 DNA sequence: TGTGCCAGCAGATGGACAGTGGAGGAAAAACTGTTTTTT. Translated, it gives CASRWTVEEKLFF. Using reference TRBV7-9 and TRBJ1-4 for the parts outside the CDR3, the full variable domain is DTGVSQNPRHKITKRGQNVTFRCDPISEHNRLYWYRQTLGQGPEFLTYFQNEAQLEKSRLLSDRFSAERPKGSFSTLEIQRTEQGDSAMYLCASRWTVEEKLFFGSGTQLSVL.

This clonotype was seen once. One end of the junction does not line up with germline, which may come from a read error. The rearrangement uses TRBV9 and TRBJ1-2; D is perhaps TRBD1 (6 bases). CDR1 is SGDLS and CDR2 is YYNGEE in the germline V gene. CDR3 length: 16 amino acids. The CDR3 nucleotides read TGTGCCAGCAGCCCCGGGGAAGGGGGGGCGTATTATGTCTACACCTTC. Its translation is CASSPGEGGAYYVYTF.

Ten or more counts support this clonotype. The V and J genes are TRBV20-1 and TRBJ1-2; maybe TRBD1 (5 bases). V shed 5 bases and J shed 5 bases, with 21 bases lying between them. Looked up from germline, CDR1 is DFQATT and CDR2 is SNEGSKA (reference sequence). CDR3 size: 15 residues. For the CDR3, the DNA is TGCAGTGCTTCCCAGACAGCCGTCTGGGGGTATGGCTACACCTTC. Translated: CSASQTAVWGYGYTF.

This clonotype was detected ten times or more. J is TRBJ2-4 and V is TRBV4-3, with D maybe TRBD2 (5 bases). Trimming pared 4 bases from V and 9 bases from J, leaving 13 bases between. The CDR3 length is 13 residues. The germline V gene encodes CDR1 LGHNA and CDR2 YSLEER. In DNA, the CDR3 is TGCGCCAGCAGCCCTTCGGGTCGGGGCATTCAGTACTTC. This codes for CASSPSGRGIQYF.

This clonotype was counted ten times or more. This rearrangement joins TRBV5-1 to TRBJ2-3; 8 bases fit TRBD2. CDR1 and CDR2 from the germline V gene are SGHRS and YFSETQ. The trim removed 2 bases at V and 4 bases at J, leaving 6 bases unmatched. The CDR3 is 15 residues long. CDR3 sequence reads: CASSFAGTRPDTQYF. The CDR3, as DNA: TGCGCCAGCAGCTTCGCCGGGACTAGACCAGATACGCAGTATTTT.

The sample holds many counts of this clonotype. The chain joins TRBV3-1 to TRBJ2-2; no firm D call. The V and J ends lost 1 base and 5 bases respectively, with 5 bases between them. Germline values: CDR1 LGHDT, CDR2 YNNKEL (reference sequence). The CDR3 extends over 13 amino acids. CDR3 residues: CASSQVGTGELFF. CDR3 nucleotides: TGTGCCAGCAGCCAAGTGGGGACCGGGGAGCTGTTTTTT.

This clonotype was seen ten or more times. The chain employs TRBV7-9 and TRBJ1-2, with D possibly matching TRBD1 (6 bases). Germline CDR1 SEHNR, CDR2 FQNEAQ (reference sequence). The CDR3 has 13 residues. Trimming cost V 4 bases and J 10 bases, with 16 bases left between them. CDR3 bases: TGTGCCAGCAGCTCTCAGGGGCGCTTGGACTACACCTTC. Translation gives CASSSQGRLDYTF.